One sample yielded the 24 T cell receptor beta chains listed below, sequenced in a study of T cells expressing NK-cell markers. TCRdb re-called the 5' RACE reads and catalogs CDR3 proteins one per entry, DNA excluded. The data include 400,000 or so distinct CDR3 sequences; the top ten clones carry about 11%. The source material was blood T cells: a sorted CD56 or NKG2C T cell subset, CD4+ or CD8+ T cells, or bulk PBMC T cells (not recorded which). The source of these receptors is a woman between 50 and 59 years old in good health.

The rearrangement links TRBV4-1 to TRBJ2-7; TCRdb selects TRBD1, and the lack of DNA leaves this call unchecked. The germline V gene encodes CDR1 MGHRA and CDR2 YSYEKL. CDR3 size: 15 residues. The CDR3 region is CASSQDRGTVYEQYF.

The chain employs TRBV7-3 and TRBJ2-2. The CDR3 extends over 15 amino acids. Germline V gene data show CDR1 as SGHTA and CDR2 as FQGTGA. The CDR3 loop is CASSSPGRDTGELFF.

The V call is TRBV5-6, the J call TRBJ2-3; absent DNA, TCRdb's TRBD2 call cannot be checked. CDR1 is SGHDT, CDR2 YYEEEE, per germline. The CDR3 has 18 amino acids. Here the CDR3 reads CASSPRALGLAGSDTQYF.

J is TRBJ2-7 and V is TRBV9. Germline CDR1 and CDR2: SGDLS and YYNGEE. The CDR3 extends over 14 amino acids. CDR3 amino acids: CASSVVSDSYEQYF. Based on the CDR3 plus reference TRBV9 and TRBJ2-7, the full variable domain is DSGVTQTPKHLITATGQRVTLRCSPRSGDLSVYWYQQSLDQGLQFLIQYYNGEERAKGNILERFSAQQFPDLHSELNLSSLELGDSALYFCASSVVSDSYEQYFGPGTRLTVT.

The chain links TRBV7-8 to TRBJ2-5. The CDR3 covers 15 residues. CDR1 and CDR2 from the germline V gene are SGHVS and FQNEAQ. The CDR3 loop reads CASSLDSGEGETQYF. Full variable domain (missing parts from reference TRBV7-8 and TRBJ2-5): GAGVSQSPRYKVAKRGQDVALRCDPISGHVSLFWYQQALGQGPEFLTYFQNEAQLDKSGLPSDRFFAERPEGSVSTLKIQRTQQEDSAVYLCASSLDSGEGETQYFGPGTRLLVL.

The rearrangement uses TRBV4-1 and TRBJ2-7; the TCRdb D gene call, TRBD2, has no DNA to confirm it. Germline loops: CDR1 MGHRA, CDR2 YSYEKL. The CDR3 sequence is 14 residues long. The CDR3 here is CASSPGAITYEQYF.

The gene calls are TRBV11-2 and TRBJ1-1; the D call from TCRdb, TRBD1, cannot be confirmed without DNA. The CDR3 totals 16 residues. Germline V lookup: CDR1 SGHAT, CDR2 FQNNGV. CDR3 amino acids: CASSSPGLTGRTEAFF. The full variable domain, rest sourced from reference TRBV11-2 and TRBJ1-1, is EAGVAQSPRYKIIEKRQSVAFWCNPISGHATLYWYQQILGQGPKLLIQFQNNGVVDDSQLPKDRFSAERLKGVDSTLKIQPAKLEDSAVYLCASSSPGLTGRTEAFFGQGTRLTVV.

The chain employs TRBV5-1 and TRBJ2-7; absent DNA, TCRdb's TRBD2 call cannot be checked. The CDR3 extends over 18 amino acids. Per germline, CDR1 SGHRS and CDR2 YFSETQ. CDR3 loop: CASSLGLAGFRSSYEQYF.

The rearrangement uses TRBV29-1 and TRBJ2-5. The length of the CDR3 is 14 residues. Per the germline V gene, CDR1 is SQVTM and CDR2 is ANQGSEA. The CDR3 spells CSVGGGTRQETQYF.

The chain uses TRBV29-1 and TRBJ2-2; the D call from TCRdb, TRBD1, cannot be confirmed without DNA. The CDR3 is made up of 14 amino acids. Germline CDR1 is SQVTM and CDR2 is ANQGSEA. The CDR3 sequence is CSVEVRGYTGELFF.

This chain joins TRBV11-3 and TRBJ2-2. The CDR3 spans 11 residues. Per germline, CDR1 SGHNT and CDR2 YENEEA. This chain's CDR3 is CASRRAWELFF.

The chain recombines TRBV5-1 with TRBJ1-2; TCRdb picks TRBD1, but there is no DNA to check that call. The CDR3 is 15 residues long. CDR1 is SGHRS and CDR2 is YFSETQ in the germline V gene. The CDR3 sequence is CASSSTGATNYGYTF.

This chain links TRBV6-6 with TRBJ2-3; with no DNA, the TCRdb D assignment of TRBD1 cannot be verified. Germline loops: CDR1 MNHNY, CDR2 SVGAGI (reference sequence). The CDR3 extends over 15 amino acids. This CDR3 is CASSKTGSSTDTQYF.

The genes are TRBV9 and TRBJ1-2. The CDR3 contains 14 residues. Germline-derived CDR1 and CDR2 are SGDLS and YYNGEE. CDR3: CASSDISLSYGYTF.

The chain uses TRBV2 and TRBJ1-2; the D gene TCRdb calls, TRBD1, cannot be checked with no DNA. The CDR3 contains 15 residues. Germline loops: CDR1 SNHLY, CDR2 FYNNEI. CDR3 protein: CASTPAGTGAGGYTF.

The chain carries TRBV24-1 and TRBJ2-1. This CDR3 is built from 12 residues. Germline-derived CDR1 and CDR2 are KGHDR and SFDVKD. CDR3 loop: CATSDLTAEQFF.

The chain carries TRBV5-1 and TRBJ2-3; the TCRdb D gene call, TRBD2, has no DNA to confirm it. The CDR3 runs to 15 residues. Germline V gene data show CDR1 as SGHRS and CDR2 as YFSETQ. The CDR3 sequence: CASSLRLADADTQYF. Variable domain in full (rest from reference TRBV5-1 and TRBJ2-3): KAGVTQTPRYLIKTRGQQVTLSCSPISGHRSVSWYQQTPGQGLQFLFEYFSETQRNKGNFPGRFSGRQFSNSRSEMNVSTLELGDSALYLCASSLRLADADTQYFGPGTRLTVL.

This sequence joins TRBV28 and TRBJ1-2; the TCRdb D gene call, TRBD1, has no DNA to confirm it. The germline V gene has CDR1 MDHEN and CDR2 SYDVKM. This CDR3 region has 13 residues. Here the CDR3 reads CATPGQANYGYTF.

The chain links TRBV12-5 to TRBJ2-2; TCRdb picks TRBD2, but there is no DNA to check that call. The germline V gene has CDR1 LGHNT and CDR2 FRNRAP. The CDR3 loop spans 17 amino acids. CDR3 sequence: CASGLGLAGVNTGELFF.

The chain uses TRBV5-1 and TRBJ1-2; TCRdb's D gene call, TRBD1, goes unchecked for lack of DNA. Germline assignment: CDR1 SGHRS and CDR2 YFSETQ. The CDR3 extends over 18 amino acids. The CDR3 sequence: CASSQSARTGQVNYGYTF.

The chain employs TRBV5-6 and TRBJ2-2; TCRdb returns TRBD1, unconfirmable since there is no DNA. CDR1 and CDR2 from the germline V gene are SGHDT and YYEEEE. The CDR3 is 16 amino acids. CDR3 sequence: CASSLVGTGYTGELFF. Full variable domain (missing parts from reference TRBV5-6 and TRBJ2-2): DAGVTQSPTHLIKTRGQQVTLRCSPKSGHDTVSWYQQALGQGPQFIFQYYEEEERQRGNFPDRFSGHQFPNYSSELNVNALLLGDSALYLCASSLVGTGYTGELFFGEGSRLTVL.

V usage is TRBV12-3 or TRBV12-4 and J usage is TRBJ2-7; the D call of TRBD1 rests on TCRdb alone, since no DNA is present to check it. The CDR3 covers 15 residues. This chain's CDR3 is CASSLAGGPPYEQYF.

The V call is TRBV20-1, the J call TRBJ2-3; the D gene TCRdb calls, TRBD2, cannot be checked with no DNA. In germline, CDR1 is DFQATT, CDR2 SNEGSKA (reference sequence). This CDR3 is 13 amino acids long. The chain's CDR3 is CSYREALADTQYF.

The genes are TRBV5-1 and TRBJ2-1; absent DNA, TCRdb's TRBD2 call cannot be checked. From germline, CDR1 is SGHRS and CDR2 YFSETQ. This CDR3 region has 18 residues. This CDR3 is CASSLVSGDFGRGNEQFF.